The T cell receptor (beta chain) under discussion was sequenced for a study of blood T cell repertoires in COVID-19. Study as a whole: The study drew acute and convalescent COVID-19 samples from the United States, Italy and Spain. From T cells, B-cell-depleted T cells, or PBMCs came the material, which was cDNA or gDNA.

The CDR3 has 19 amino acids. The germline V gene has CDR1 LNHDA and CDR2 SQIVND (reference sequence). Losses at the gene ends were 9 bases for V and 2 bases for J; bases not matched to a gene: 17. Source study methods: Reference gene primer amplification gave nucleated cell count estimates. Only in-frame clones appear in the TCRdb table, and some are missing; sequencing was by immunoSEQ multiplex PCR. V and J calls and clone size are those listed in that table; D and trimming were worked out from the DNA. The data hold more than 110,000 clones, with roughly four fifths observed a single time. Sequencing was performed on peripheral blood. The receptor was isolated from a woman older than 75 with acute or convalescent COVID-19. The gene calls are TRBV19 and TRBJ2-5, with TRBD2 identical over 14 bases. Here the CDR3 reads CARGGGLAGEWGPQETQYF. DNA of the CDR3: TGTGCCAGAGGGGGGGGACTAGCGGGAGAGTGGGGTCCACAAGAGACCCAGTACTTC.